This T cell receptor beta chain was identified in a study of blood T cell repertoires in COVID-19. Study details: COVID-19 samples from acute and convalescent phases originated in the United States, Italy and Spain. Sources were T cells, B-cell-depleted T cells, or PBMCs; the material itself was cDNA or gDNA.

As originally analysed: By means of reference gene primer amplification, nucleated cell counts were estimated. The repertoire was sequenced with immunoSEQ multiplex PCR; TCRdb's copy has only in-frame clones and lacks some. V and J calls and clone size are as listed in that table; D and trimming were resolved from the DNA. Counted here are more than 95,000 clones, around 90% occurring once; the ten biggest clones make up 5.1%. V dropped 5 bases and J dropped 3; count of bases not matched to a gene: 8. The CDR3 sequence is 16 residues long. Germline values: CDR1 LGHDT, CDR2 YNNKEL (reference sequence).

The TCR was taken from a human donor in a cohort sampled during active COVID-19. The J gene is TRBJ1-1, the V gene TRBV3-1 (or the pseudogene TRBV3-2); 11 bases are shared with TRBD1. Source material: peripheral blood. The DNA for the CDR3 is TGTGCCAGCAGCTTTAGGACAGGGGGCGATTACACTGAAGCTTTCTTT. Translation: CASSFRTGGDYTEAFF.